Listed below are T cell receptor beta chains from one sample, sequenced in a study of cytomegalovirus exposure and HLA in healthy donors. Method: immunoSEQ multiplex PCR; TCRdb's copy keeps in-frame clones and lacks some. Of around 60,000 clones in the sample, more than 70% are singletons; the top ten hold roughly 25%. Material: PBMCs. These receptors all come from a man aged 45-65 years in good health and CMV-seropositive. The conserved cysteine and the conserved F or W are not part of the CDR3 here.

TRBJ2-4,TRBV9,ASSPSGGENIQY
TRBJ2-1,TRBV18,ASSPTMSSYNEQF
TRBJ2-3,TRBV7-8,ASSPPGNTQY
TRBJ1-5,TRBV7-8,ASSSLVIARNQPQH
TRBJ1-4,TRBV27,ASSLSWSRDEKLF
TRBJ2-3,TRBV29-1,SVEGGGETTQY
TRBJ2-2,TRBV7-2,ASSLKGAIGELF
TRBJ1-2,TRBV19,ASSRRQGGDYT
TRBJ2-3,TRBV7-2,ASSHLRHTDTQY
TRBJ2-2,TRBV5-8,ASSLGGRAVTGELF
TRBJ2-3,TRBV5-6,ASSLRGMSTDTQY
TRBJ2-3,TRBV25-1,ASRDRGHDTQY
TRBJ2-7,TRBV5-1,ASSLGWGLAELVEQY
TRBJ1-2,TRBV2,ASRDGQGRRRRGYT
TRBJ1-4,TRBV28,ASSFLLQRTNEKLF
TRBJ1-2,TRBV29-1,SVDGQSGGYT
TRBJ2-5,TRBV29-1,SVEDWDREEETQY
TRBJ1-1,TRBV28,ASSFTENTEAF
TRBJ2-7,TRBV5-4,ASSDSGTGPSYEQY
TRBJ2-7,TRBV5-4,ASSRTRDYEQY
TRBJ2-2,TRBV19,ASKASRAHTGELF
TRBJ1-4,TRBV19,ASSGGRWGGKLF
TRBJ1-1,TRBV11-3,ASSRGTGGSAEAF
TRBJ2-5,TRBV30,AWSGRKLAGGGETQY
TRBJ1-5,TRBV19,ASSITRDSNQPQH
TRBJ2-1,TRBV6-5,ASSYATPNGNEQF
TRBJ1-1,TRBV4-1,ASSQDLRDRERAF
TRBJ2-3,TRBV5-1,ASSPRDRDTQY
TRBJ1-5,TRBV18,ASSPSDRGERQPQH
TRBJ1-1,TRBV20-1,SASFIAEAF
TRBJ1-1,TRBV29-1,SVVEFAGSRTEAF
TRBJ2-5,TRBV14,ASSPTGGWETQY
TRBJ2-1,TRBV2,ASSWTSGANEQF
TRBJ1-1,TRBV5-6,ASSPRRGMNTEAF
TRBJ1-2,TRBV6-1,ASSESGTGAFNYGYT
TRBJ2-2,TRBV6-1,ASTTGTGELF
TRBJ1-2,TRBV7-9,ASSLGTPMDF
TRBJ2-1,TRBV2,ASPRTREEQF
TRBJ1-5,TRBV10-3,AISEFRSNQPQH
TRBJ2-5,TRBV7-9,ASSGATQY
TRBJ2-1,TRBV2,ASSPIRDSYNEQF
TRBJ2-7,TRBV30,AWSPRREGEQY
TRBJ2-5,TRBV7-9,ASSLAGQTETQY
TRBJ1-1,TRBV27,ASSLSLRMGNTEAF
TRBJ1-1,TRBV7-2,ASWTGRLNTEAF
TRBJ2-3,TRBV29-1,SVDHPNSGTSGGASTDTQY
TRBJ2-1,TRBV9,ASSVDLLAGQHEQF
TRBJ2-2,TRBV11-2,ASSLGLSPNTGELF